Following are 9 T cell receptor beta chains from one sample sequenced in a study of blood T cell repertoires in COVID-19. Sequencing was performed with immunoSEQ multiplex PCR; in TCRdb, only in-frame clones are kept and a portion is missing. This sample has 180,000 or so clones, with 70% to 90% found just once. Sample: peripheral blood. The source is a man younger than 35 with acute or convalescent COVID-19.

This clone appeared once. This CDR3 reads CASSLLDYGYTF. Written as DNA, the CDR3 is TGTGCCAGCAGCTTATTAGACTATGGCTACACCTTC. The V call is TRBV11-2, the J call TRBJ1-2; D is ambiguous. The CDR3 extends over 12 amino acids. V lost 2 bases to trimming and J lost 3 bases, with 4 bases between them. CDR1 SGHAT and CDR2 FQNNGV come from the germline V gene.

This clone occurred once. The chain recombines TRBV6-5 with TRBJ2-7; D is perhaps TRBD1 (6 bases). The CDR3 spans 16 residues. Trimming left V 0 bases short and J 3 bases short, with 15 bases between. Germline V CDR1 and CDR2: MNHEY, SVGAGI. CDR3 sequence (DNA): TGTGCCAGCAGTTACTCCCAGAGGGGGTTTAACTACGAGCAGTACTTC. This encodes CASSYSQRGFNYEQYF.

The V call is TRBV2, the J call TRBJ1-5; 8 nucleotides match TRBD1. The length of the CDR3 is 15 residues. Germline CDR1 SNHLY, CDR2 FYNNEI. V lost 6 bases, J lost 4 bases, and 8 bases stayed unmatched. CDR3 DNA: TGTGCCAGCAGCGCGGGACAGGTTAAGAATCAGCCCCAGCATTTT. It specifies CASSAGQVKNQPQHF.

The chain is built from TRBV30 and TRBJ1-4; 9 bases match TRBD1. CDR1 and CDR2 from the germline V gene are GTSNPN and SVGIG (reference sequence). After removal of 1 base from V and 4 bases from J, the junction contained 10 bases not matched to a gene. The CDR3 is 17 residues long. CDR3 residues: CAWSGGDRVYRNEKLFF. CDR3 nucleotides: TGTGCCTGGAGTGGGGGGGACAGGGTCTACCGTAATGAAAAACTGTTTTTT.

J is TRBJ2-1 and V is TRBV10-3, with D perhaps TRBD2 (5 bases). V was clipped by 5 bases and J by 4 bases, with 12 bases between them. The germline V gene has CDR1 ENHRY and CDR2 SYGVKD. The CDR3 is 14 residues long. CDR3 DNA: TGTGCCATCAGTCCCGATAGCGTATACAATGAGCAGTTCTTC. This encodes CAISPDSVYNEQFF.

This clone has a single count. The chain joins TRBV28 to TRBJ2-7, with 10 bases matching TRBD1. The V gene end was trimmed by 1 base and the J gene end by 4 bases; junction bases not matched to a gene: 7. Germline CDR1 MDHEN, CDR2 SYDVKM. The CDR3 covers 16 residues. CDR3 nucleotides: TGTGCCAGCAGTTTATTGCCGGGACAGGGGAGATACGAGCAGTACTTC. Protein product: CASSLLPGQGRYEQYF.

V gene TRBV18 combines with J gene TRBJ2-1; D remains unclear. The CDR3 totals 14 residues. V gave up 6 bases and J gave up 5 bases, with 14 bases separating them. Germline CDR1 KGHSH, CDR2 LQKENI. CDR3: CASSRSAENNEQFF. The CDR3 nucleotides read TGTGCCAGCTCCCGGTCCGCGGAAAACAATGAGCAGTTCTTC.

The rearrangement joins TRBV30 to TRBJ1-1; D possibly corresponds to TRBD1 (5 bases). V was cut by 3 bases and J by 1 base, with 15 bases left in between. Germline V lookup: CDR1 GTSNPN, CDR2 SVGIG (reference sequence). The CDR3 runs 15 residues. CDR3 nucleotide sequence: TGTGCCTGGAGCTATAGGGAGGGACCGAACACTGAAGCTTTCTTT. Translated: CAWSYREGPNTEAFF.

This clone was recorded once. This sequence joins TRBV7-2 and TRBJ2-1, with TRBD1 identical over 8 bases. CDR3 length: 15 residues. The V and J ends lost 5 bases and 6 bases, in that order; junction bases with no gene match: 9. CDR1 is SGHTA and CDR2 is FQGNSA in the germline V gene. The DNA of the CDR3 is TGTGCCAGCAGCCAAAGAGGACAGGGAGCCAATGAGCAGTTCTTC. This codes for CASSQRGQGANEQFF.